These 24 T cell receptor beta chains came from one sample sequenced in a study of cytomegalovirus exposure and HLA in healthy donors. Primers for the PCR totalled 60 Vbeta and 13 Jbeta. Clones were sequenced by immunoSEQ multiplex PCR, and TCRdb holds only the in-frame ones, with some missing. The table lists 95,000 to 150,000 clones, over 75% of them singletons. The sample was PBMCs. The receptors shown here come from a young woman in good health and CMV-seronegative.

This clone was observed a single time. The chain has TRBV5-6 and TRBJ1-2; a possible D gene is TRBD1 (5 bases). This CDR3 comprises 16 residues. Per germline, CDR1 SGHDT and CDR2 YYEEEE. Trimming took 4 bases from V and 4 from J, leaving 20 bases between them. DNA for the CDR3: TGTGCCAGCAGCCGGCGCACGGGGACGGGAGTCTATGGCTACACCTTC. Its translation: CASSRRTGTGVYGYTF.

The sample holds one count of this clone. The CDR3 loop is CASSLGGLDWSNQPQHF. The CDR3 region has the DNA TGTGCCAGCAGCTTAGGGGGCTTGGATTGGAGCAATCAGCCCCAGCATTTT. The chain joins TRBV7-2 to TRBJ1-5, with D possibly being TRBD1 (5 bases). Germline assignment: CDR1 SGHTA and CDR2 FQGNSA. Between the trimmed V and J ends, which lost 1 base and 1 base, there was a span of 14 bases. This CDR3 is built from 17 residues.

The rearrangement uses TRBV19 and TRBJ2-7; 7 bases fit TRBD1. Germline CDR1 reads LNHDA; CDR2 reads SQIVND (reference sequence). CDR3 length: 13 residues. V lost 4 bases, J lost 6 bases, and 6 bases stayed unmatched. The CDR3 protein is CASSTQTGFEQYF. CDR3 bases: TGTGCCAGTAGTACCCAGACAGGGTTCGAGCAGTACTTC.

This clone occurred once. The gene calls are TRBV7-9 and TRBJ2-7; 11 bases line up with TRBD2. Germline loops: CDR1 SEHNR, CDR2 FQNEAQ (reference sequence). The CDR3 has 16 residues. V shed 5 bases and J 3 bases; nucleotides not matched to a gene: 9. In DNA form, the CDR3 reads TGTGCCAGCAGCCGGGCTAGCGGGAGGCCGAACTACGAGCAGTACTTC. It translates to CASSRASGRPNYEQYF.

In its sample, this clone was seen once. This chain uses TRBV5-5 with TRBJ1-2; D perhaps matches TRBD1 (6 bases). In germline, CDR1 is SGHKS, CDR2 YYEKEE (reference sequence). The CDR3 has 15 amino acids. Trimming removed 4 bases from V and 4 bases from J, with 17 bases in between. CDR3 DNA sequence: TGTGCCAGCAGCCCCACCTGGACAGCCCTCTATGGCTACACCTTC. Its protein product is CASSPTWTALYGYTF.

CDR3 protein: CASTRFTGELFF. CDR3 sequence (DNA): TGTGCCAGCACCAGATTCACCGGGGAGCTGTTTTTT. The chain employs TRBV2 and TRBJ2-2; D is ambiguous. Between the trimmed V and J ends, which lost 7 bases and 4 bases, there was a span of 7 bases. The germline V gene encodes CDR1 SNHLY and CDR2 FYNNEI. The CDR3 is 12 amino acids.

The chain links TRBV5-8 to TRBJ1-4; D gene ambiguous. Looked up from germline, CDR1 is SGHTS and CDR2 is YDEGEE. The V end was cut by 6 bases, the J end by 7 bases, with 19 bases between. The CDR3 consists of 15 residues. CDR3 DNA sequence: TGTGCCAGCAACTCGGGATGGGCGGCTGGTGAAAAACTGTTTTTT. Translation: CASNSGWAAGEKLFF.

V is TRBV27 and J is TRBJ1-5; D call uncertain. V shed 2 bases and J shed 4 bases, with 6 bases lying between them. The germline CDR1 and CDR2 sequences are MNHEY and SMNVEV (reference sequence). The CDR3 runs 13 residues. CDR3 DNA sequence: TGTGCCAGCAGTTTAACAGTGAATCAGCCCCAGCATTTT. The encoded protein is CASSLTVNQPQHF.

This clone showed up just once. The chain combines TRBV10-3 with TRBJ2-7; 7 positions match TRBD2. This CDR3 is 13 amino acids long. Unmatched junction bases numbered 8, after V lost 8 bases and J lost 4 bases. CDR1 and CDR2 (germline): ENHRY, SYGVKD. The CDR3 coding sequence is TGTGCCATCCGCCGCGGGGAGGGGTACGAGCAGTACTTC. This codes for CAIRRGEGYEQYF.

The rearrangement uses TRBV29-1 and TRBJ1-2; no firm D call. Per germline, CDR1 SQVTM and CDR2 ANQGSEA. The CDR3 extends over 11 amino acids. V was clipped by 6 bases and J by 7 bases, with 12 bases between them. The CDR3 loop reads CSVGVGFGYTF. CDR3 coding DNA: TGCAGCGTCGGGGTGGGGTTTGGCTACACCTTC.

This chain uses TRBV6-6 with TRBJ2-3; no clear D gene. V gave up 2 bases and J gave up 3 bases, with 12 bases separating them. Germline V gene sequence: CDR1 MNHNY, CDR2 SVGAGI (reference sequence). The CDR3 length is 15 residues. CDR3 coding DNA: TGTGCCAGCAGTTACGATTTGGAGTTGACAGATACGCAGTATTTT. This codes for CASSYDLELTDTQYF.

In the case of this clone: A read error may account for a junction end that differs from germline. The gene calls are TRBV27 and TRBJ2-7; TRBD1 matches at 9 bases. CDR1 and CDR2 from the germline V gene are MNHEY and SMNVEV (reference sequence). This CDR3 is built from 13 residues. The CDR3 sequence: CASSGTGFNEQCF. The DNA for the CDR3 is TGTGCCAGCAGCGGGACAGGGTTCAACGAGCAGTGCTTC.

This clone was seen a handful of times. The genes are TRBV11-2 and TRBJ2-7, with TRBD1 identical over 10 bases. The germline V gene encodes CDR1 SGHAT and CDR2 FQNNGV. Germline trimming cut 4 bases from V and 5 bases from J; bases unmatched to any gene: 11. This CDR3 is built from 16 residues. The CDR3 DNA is TGTGCCAGCAGCTCGGGTCGGGACAGGGGCCGAGACGAGCAGTACTTC. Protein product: CASSSGRDRGRDEQYF.

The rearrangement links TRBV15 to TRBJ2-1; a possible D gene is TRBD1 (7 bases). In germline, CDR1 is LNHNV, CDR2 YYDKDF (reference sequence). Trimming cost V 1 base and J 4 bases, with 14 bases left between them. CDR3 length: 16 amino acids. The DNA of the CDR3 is TGTGCCACCAGCAGAGTACAGGGGACTCAATACAATGAGCAGTTCTTC. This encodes CATSRVQGTQYNEQFF. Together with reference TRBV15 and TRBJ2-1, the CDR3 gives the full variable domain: DAMVIQNPRYQVTQFGKPVTLSCSQTLNHNVMYWYQQKSSQAPKLLFHYYDKDFNNEADTPDNFQSRRPNTSFCFLDIRSPGLGDTAMYLCATSRVQGTQYNEQFFGPGTRLTVL.

CDR3 in DNA: TGTGCCAGCAGCCTTGATAGCTTCTCCTACAATGAGCAGTTCTTC. Amino acid sequence: CASSLDSFSYNEQFF. V usage is TRBV7-6 and J usage is TRBJ2-1; no firm D call. CDR1 and CDR2 (germline): SGHVS, FNYEAQ. Trimming shortened V by 5 bases and J by 0 bases, and 11 bases separated the two germline ends. The length of the CDR3 is 15 residues. The full variable domain, in which reference TRBV7-6 and TRBJ2-1 provide the parts outside the CDR3, is GAGVSQSPRYKVTKRGQDVALRCDPISGHVSLYWYRQALGQGPEFLTYFNYEAQQDKSGLPNDRFSAERPEGSISTLTIQRTEQRDSAMYRCASSLDSFSYNEQFFGPGTRLTVL.

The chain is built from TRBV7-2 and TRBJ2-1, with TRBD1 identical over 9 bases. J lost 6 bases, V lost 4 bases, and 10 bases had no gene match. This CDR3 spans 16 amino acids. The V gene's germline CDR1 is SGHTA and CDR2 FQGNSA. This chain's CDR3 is CASSSLGDRVLNEQFF. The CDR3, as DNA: TGTGCCAGCAGCTCCCTCGGGGACAGGGTCCTCAATGAGCAGTTCTTC.

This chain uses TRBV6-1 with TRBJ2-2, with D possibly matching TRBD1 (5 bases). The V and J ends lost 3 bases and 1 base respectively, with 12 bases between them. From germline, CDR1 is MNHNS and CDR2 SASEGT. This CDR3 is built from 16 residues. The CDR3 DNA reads TGTGCCAGCAGTGACGCCTACAGGATGAACACCGGGGAGCTGTTTTTT. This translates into CASSDAYRMNTGELFF.

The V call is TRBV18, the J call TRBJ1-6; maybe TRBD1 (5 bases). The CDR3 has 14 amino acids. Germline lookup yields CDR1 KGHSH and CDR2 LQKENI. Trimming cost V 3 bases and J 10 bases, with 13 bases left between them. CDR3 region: CASSPEGKGSPLHF. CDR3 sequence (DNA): TGTGCCAGCTCACCGGAGGGGAAGGGATCACCCCTCCACTTT.

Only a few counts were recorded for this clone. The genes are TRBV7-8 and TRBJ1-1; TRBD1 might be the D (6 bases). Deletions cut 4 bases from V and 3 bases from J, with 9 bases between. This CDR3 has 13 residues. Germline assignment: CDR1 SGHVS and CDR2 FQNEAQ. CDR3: CASSSTGYTEAFF. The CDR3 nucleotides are TGTGCCAGCAGCTCGACAGGATACACTGAAGCTTTCTTT.

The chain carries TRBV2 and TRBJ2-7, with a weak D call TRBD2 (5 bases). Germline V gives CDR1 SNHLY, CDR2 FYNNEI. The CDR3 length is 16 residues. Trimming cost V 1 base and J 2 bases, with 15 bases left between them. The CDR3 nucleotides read TGTGCCAGCAGTGAAGTCAGAGGGCACATCACCTACGAGCAGTACTTC. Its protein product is CASSEVRGHITYEQYF.

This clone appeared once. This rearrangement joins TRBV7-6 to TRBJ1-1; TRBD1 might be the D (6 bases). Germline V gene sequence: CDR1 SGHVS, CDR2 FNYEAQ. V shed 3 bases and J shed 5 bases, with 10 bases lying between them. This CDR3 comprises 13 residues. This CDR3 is CASSFAGATEAFF. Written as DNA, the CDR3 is TGTGCCAGCAGCTTTGCAGGGGCTACTGAAGCTTTCTTT.

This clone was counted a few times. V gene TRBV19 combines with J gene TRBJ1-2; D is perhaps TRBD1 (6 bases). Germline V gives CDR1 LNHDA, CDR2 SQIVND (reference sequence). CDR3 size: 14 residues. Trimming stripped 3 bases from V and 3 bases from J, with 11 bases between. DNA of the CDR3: TGTGCCAGTAGTATCTTTAACAGGGACTATGGCTACACCTTC. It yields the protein CASSIFNRDYGYTF.

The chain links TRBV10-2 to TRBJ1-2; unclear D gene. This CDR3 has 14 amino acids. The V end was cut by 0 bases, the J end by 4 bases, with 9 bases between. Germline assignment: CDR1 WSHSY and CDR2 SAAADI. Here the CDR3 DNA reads TGCGCCAGCAGTGAGTCTCGGGTTAGCTATGGCTACACCTTC. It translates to CASSESRVSYGYTF.

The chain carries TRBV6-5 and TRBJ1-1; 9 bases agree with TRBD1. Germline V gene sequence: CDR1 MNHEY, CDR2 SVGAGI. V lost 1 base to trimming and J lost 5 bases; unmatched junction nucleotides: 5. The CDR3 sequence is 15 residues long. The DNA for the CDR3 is TGTGCCAGCAGTTACTACGACAGGGGGAATACTGAAGCTTTCTTT. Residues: CASSYYDRGNTEAFF.